The 7 T cell receptor beta chains below all came from one sample that was sequenced in a study of cytomegalovirus exposure and HLA in healthy donors. The PCR used 60 Vbeta and 13 Jbeta primers. Libraries were prepared by immunoSEQ multiplex PCR; TCRdb keeps only in-frame clonotypes and omits some of them. The sample records more than 45,000 clones, less than 85% being singletons. Sequencing used PBMCs. Source of these receptors: a woman in her sixties or seventies in good health and CMV-seropositive.

This chain connects TRBV10-1 to TRBJ1-6; D is undetermined. Germline lookup yields CDR1 WNHNN and CDR2 SYGVQD (reference sequence). The CDR3 spans 14 residues. V gave up 3 bases and J gave up 8 bases, with 11 bases separating them. The CDR3 DNA sequence: TGCGCCAGCAGTGATTCCCAGATCGATTCACCCCTCCACTTT. This sequence encodes CASSDSQIDSPLHF.

CDR3 nucleotides: TGTGCCTGGAGTCAGACTAGCGGGAACAATGAGCAGTTCTTC. Translated: CAWSQTSGNNEQFF. The rearrangement joins TRBV30 to TRBJ2-1, with 11 bases lining up with TRBD2. The V segment lost 2 bases and the J segment 5 bases; nucleotides outside the gene matches: 2. The CDR3 is made up of 14 amino acids. CDR1 GTSNPN and CDR2 SVGIG come from the germline V gene (reference sequence). Full variable domain (outside the CDR3, taken from reference TRBV30 and TRBJ2-1): SQTIHQWPATLVQPVGSPLSLECTVEGTSNPNLYWYRQAAGRGLQLLFYSVGIGQISSEVPQNLSASRPQDRQFILSSKKLLLSDSGFYLCAWSQTSGNNEQFFGPGTRLTVL.

V and J are TRBV5-8 and TRBJ2-1; maybe TRBD2 (6 bases). V gave up 0 bases and J gave up 7 bases, with 8 bases separating them. Germline V lookup: CDR1 SGHTS, CDR2 YDEGEE. The CDR3 loop spans 13 amino acids. In nucleotides, the CDR3 is TGTGCCAGCAGCTTGGATGGGGGGAATGAGCAGTTCTTC. Its protein product is CASSLDGGNEQFF.

The table lists this clone with a few counts. The V gene is TRBV4-2, the J gene TRBJ2-1, with 11 bases identical to TRBD2. The J segment lost 8 bases and the V segment lost 4 bases, leaving 7 bases of the junction unmatched. Looked up from germline, CDR1 is LGHNA and CDR2 is YNFKEQ. The CDR3 spans 15 residues. Here the CDR3 reads CASSPLAGGPYEQFF. The CDR3 DNA reads TGTGCCAGCAGCCCGTTAGCGGGGGGGCCTTATGAGCAGTTCTTC.

This chain links TRBV4-3 with TRBJ2-1, with 12 bases lining up with TRBD2. The length of the CDR3 is 18 residues. Germline CDR1 reads LGHNA; CDR2 reads YSLEER. The V gene end was trimmed by 0 bases and the J gene end by 0 bases; junction bases not matched to a gene: 3. Written as DNA, the CDR3 is TGCGCCAGCAGCCAAGAACTAGCGGGGGGTCTCTCCTACAATGAGCAGTTCTTC. It encodes CASSQELAGGLSYNEQFF.

The CDR3 spells CASRGTSYNEQFF. CDR3 nucleotides: TGCGCCAGCCGGGGGACTTCTTACAATGAGCAGTTCTTC. The V gene is TRBV4-3, the J gene TRBJ2-1; a possible D gene is TRBD2 (6 bases). Trimming cost V 8 bases and J 4 bases, with 12 bases left between them. The CDR3 runs 13 residues. Germline values: CDR1 LGHNA, CDR2 YSLEER.

For this clone: At one end, the junction sequence differs from germline, possibly due to a read error. V gene TRBV7-9 combines with J gene TRBJ1-4; 10 bases fit TRBD1. CDR1 is SEHNR, CDR2 FQNEAQ, per germline (reference sequence). CDR3 length: 16 residues. CDR3 nucleotide sequence: TGTTCCAGCAGCGCCTTCGACAGGGGGCAGGGTGAAAAACTGTTTTTT. The encoded protein is CSSSAFDRGQGEKLFF.